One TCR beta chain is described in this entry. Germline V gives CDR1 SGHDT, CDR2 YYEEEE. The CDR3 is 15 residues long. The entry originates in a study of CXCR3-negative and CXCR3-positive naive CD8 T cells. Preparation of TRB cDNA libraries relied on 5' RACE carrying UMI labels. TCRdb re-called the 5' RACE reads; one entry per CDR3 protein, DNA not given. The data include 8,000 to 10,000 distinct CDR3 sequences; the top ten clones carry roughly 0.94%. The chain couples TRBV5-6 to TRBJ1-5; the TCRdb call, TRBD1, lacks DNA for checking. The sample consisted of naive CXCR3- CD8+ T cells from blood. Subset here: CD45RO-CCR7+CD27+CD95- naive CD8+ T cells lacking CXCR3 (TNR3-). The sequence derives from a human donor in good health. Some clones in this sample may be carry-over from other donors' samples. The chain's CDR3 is CASSLEGVSNQPQHF.